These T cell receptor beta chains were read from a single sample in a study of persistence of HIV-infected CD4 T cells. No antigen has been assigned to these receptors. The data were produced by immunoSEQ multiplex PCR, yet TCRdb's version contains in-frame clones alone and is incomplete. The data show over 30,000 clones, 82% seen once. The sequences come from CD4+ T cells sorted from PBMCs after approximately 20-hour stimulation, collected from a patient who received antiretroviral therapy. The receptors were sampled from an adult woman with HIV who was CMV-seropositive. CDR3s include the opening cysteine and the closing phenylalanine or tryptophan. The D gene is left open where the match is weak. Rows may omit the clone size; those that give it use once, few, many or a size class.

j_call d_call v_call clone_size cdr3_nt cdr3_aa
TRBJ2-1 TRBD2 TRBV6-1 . TGTGCCAGCAGAGAAGGACTAGCCTCCTACAATGAGCAGTTCTTC CASREGLASYNEQFF
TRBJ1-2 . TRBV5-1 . TGCGCCAGCAGCTTGTATACGGATGACTATGGCTACACCTTC CASSLYTDDYGYTF
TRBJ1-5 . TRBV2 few TGTGCCAGCAACGATGGGGGCAGGGGAGGGAATCAGCCCCAGCATTTT CASNDGGRGGNQPQHF
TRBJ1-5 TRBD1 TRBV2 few TGTGCCAGCAGTGATGGGCAGGGGGCTCGACAGCCCCAGCATTTT CASSDGQGARQPQHF
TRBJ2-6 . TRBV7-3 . TGTGCCAGCAGCTTTAAGTATCAGGGAGGTGGGGCCAACGTCCTGACTTTC CASSFKYQGGGANVLTF
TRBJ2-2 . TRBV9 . TGTGCCAGCAGCGGGACAGCTTACACCGGGGAGCTGTTTTTT CASSGTAYTGELFF
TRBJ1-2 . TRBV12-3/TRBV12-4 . TGTGCCAGCAGTTGGACGAGTAGGGATGGCTACACCTTC CASSWTSRDGYTF
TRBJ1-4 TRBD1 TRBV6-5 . TGTGCCAGCAGCCGGACCGGGACAGAAGAAAAACTGTTTTTT CASSRTGTEEKLFF
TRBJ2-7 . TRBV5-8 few TGTGCCAGCAGGGCGAGAAAGGGCTCCTACGAGCAGTACTTC CASRARKGSYEQYF
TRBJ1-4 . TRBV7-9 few TGTGCCAGCGGACGGGGAGGAACTAATGAAAAACTGTTTTTT CASGRGGTNEKLFF
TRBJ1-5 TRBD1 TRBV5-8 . TGTGCCAGCAGCTTCAACGACAGGGAATACAATCAGCCCCAGCATTTT CASSFNDREYNQPQHF
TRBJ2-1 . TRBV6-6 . TGTGCCAGCAGTTACGAAGGGGGGACCTACAATGAGCAGTTCTTC CASSYEGGTYNEQFF
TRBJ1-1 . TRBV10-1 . TGCGCCAGCACCTACTCAGGGAACACTGAAGCTTTCTTT CASTYSGNTEAFF
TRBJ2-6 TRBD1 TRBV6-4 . TGTGCCAGCAGTGACTCAGAGGACAGGGTAGCGCCTGGGGCCAACGTCCTGACTTTC CASSDSEDRVAPGANVLTF
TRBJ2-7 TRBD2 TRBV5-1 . TGCGCCAGCAGCTTGATTGGGGCGGGAGGATACGAGCAGTACTTC CASSLIGAGGYEQYF
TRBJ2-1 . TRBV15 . TGTGCCACCAGCAGAGATCCCACAGGGAATGAGCAGTTCTTC CATSRDPTGNEQFF
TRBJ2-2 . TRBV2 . TGTGCCAGCAGCGGGACTGTCGCGAACACCGGGGAGCTGTTTTTT CASSGTVANTGELFF
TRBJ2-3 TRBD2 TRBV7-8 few TGTGCCAGCAGCTTAACGCCCCGGCGGGGGGGCGGGGATACGCAGTATTTT CASSLTPRRGGGDTQYF
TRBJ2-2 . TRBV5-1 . TGCGCCAGCAGCTTGGGTGCTCCGAACACCGGGGAGCTGTTTTTT CASSLGAPNTGELFF
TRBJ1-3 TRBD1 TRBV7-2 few TGTGCCAGCAGCCCCCAGGACAGGGGCTCTGGAAACACCATATATTTT CASSPQDRGSGNTIYF
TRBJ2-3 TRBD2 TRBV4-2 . TGTGCCAGCAGCCTCGGACTAGCGGGGGGCACAGATACGCAGTATTTT CASSLGLAGGTDTQYF
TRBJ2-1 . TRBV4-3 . TGCGCCAGCAGCCAAGAAGGACTCCTAACGTACAATGAGCAGTTCTTC CASSQEGLLTYNEQFF
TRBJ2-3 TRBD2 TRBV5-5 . TGTGCCAGCAGCCCCGGGACTAGCGGTAATACGCAGTATTTT CASSPGTSGNTQYF
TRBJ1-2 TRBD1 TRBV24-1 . TGTGCCACCAGTGCACAAGGAAGGACAGGGTCTAACTATGGCTACACCTTC CATSAQGRTGSNYGYTF
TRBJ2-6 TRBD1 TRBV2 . TGTGCCAGCAGTCAGGGGGCGAAGGCTGGGGCCAACGTCCTGACTTTC CASSQGAKAGANVLTF
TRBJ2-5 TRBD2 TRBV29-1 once TGCAGCGTGGGGGCTAGCGGGGCGAGGGAGACCCAGTACTTC CSVGASGARETQYF
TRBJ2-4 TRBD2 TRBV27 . TGTGCCAGCAGTCCCGGGACTAGCGATAAAAACATTCAGTACTTC CASSPGTSDKNIQYF
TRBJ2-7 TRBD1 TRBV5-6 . TGTGCCAGCAGCCGGGACAGAACCTACGAGCAGTACTTC CASSRDRTYEQYF
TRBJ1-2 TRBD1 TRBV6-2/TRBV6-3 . TGTGCCAGCAGTTACTCGAGTTCGCAGGGGGCATCTGGCTACACCTTC CASSYSSSQGASGYTF
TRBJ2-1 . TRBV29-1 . TGCAGCGCCCGCGTCGGGTCAAATGCGGGTGAGCAGTTCTTC CSARVGSNAGEQFF
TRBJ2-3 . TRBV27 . TGTGCCAGCAGTTTATCGGTGGGCCCCCTAGATACGCAGTATTTT CASSLSVGPLDTQYF
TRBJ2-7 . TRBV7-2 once TGTGCCAGCAGTTTTGGGACATTCTCCTACGAGCAGTACTTC CASSFGTFSYEQYF
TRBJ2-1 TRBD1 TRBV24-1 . TGTGCCACCAGTGACTGGACAGGGGGCTTCGGAAATGAGCAGTTCTTC CATSDWTGGFGNEQFF
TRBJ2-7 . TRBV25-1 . TGTGCCAGCAGTGCGACACAGGGATACAGCTACGAGCAGTACTTC CASSATQGYSYEQYF
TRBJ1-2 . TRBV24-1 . TGTGCCACCAGTGATTTACAGAAAACCTATGGCTACACCTTC CATSDLQKTYGYTF
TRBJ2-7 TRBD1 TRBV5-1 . TGCGCCAGCAGCTCGGGACAGGGGGGTTCCTACGAGCAGTACTTC CASSSGQGGSYEQYF
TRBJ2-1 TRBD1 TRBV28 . TGTGCCAGCAGTTTCAGGACAGGGGGTAAGGATGAGCAGTTCTTC CASSFRTGGKDEQFF
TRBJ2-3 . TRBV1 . TGCACCAGCAGCCTTGGGGTAGCGGGGGGGCGGGTCACAGATACGCAGTATTTT CTSSLGVAGGRVTDTQYF
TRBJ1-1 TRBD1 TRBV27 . TGTGCCAGCAGTCGGACAGGGGGGACCACTGAAGCTTTCTTT CASSRTGGTTEAFF
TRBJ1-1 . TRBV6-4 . TGTGCCAGCAGTGAGAGTAGGGGCACTGAAGCTTTCTTT CASSESRGTEAFF
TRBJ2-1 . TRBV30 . TGTGCCTGGAGTGTAGGGCGCCTCCATCCCTACAATGAGCAGTTCTTC CAWSVGRLHPYNEQFF
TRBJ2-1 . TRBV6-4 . TGTGCCAGCAGGAGGGAGAGCTCCTACAATGAGCAGTTCTTC CASRRESSYNEQFF
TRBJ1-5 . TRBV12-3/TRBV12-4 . TGTGCCAGCAGTTTAAACCGTCAGCCCCAGCATTTT CASSLNRQPQHF
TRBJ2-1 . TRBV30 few TGTGCCTGGAGTCTAGGAGCACTCGGCGATGAGCAGTTCTTC CAWSLGALGDEQFF
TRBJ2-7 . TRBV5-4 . TGTGCCAGCAGCTTGGCCGGAACCTACGAGCAGTACTTC CASSLAGTYEQYF
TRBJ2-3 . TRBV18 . TGTGCCAGCTCAACTAGCACAGATACGCAGTATTTT CASSTSTDTQYF
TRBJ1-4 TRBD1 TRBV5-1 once TGCGCCAGCAGCGAACAGACAGGGAGAAATGAAAAACTGTTTTTT CASSEQTGRNEKLFF
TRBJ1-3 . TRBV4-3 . TGCGCCAGCAGCCAAGCTACCCTCCTAGACTCGGTCGGAAACACCATATATTTT CASSQATLLDSVGNTIYF
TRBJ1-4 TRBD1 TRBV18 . TGTGCCAGCTCACGGAGGCGCGGGACAGCATATGAAAAACTGTTTTTT CASSRRRGTAYEKLFF
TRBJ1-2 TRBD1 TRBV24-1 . TGTGCCACCAGTGATGGGACAGGGTTTCCTTACGGCTACACCTTC CATSDGTGFPYGYTF
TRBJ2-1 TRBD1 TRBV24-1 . TGTGCCACCAGTGACCGAGGACAGGGGGCGCGCGGTGAGCAGTTCTTC CATSDRGQGARGEQFF
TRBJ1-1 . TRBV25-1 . TGTGCCAGCAGGGTCGAAGGATACACTGAAGCTTTCTTT CASRVEGYTEAFF
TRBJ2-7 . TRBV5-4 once TGTGCCAGCAGCTTGGAACGGCCTCCTGCCGAGCAGTACTTC CASSLERPPAEQYF
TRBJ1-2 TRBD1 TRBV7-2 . TGTGCCAGCAGCTTATCCGGGACAGGGTACTATGGCTACACCTTC CASSLSGTGYYGYTF
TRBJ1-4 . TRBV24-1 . TGTGCCACCAGTGAGCGGAATAATGAAAAACTGTTTTTT CATSERNNEKLFF
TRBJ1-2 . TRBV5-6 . TGTGCCAGCAGCTTGGATGGCTATGGCTACACCTTC CASSLDGYGYTF
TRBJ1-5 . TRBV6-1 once TGTGCCAGCAGTGAAGCAGGGCAGAATCAGCCCCAGCATTTT CASSEAGQNQPQHF
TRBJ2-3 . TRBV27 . TGTGCCAGCAGTTTCGGTGTCCCGCCAGATACGCAGTATTTT CASSFGVPPDTQYF
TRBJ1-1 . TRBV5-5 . TGTGCCAGCAGCTTGGTCGTACAGGGGAACACTGAAGCTTTCTTT CASSLVVQGNTEAFF
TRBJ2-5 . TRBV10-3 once TGTGCCATCAGTGACCTGGCGGGGTCCCAAGAGACCCAGTACTTC CAISDLAGSQETQYF